This T cell receptor (beta chain) was identified during a study of beta chain features in type 1 diabetes. Study-wide context: All samples together contributed 95 million to 110 million sorted cells for examination. Study-wide results and caveats: When cDNA is sequenced, cells with high TCR expression could be over-represented. TCRB rearrangement may or may not be influenced by HLA type; here this remained unresolved.

The isolated RNA, all of it, was reverse transcribed, so expressed TCRB transcripts were what got sequenced. Using immunoSEQ multiplex PCR, the repertoire was profiled, and TCRdb retains in-frame clones only, with some absent. Of hundreds of thousands of clones listed, roughly a sixth are singletons. A word on this clone: Its matching antigen is unknown.

Looked up from germline, CDR1 is MGHDK and CDR2 is SYGVNS. The CDR3 has 13 amino acids. The J gene is TRBJ2-5, the V gene TRBV25-1, with D possibly matching TRBD1 (6 bases). The J call is in doubt because the DNA end fits TRBJ2-7 better. Sequencing was carried out using naive CD4+ T cells from blood. The sequence came from a man in his late teens or twenties in good health. This CDR3 is CASRTTGSYEQYF. The CDR3 region has the DNA TGTGCCAGCAGGACAACAGGGTCCTACGAGCAGTACTTC.